The 22 T cell receptor beta chains listed next were all sequenced from one sample in a study of cytomegalovirus exposure and HLA in healthy donors. In the PCR, 60 Vbeta and 13 Jbeta primers were used. Profiling relied on immunoSEQ multiplex PCR, and the TCRdb table lists in-frame clones only, not all of them. Among under 150,000 clones listed, 55% to 80% were seen once. Sequencing input: PBMCs. The receptors originated from a middle-aged woman in good health and CMV-seronegative.

The CDR3 coding sequence is TGTGCCAGCTCGCCCGGACTAGCGGGGAGGGATGAGCAGTTCTTC. It yields the protein CASSPGLAGRDEQFF. The chain employs TRBV18 and TRBJ2-1; 12 bases align to TRBD2. The CDR3 sequence is 15 residues long. CDR1 and CDR2 from the germline V gene are KGHSH and LQKENI. Trimming took 6 bases from V and 8 from J; bases not matched to a gene: 8. The full variable domain, in which reference TRBV18 and TRBJ2-1 provide the parts outside the CDR3, is NAGVMQNPRHLVRRRGQEARLRCSPMKGHSHVYWYRQLPEEGLKFMVYLQKENIIDESGMPKERFSAEFPKEGPSILRIQQVVRGDSAAYFCASSPGLAGRDEQFFGPGTRLTVL.

The V gene is TRBV15, the J gene TRBJ1-1; 10 bases align to TRBD1. This CDR3 has 16 amino acids. Germline V gives CDR1 LNHNV, CDR2 YYDKDF (reference sequence). The trim removed 0 bases at V and 3 bases at J, leaving 4 bases unmatched. CDR3 DNA: TGTGCCACCAGCAGAGAAGGGGGACAGGGGCACACTGAAGCTTTCTTT. This translates into CATSREGGQGHTEAFF.

This clone was observed a few times. The V call is TRBV2, the J call TRBJ2-1, with 10 bases that match TRBD1. Germline trimming cut 7 bases from V and 10 bases from J; bases unmatched to any gene: 13. This CDR3 is built from 15 residues. Germline CDR1 and CDR2: SNHLY and FYNNEI. The CDR3 DNA is TGTGCCAGCACCCAGGACAGGGGGGAATTCAACGAGCAGTTCTTC. Its translation is CASTQDRGEFNEQFF.

The gene calls are TRBV2 and TRBJ2-4; perhaps TRBD1 as D (6 bases). The CDR3 has 15 residues. V was cut by 0 bases and J by 5 bases, with 11 bases left in between. Germline CDR1 SNHLY, CDR2 FYNNEI. The CDR3 is CASSEALDSQNIQYF. The CDR3 region has the DNA TGTGCCAGCAGTGAAGCGCTGGACAGTCAAAACATTCAGTACTTC.

This clone has just a few counts. The V call is TRBV19, the J call TRBJ1-1, with D perhaps TRBD1 (5 bases). This CDR3 spans 13 amino acids. Trimming removed 8 bases at V and 1 base at J, with 11 bases between. From germline, CDR1 is LNHDA and CDR2 SQIVND (reference sequence). This chain's CDR3 is CASAQDRNTEAFF. In nucleotides, the CDR3 is TGTGCCAGTGCCCAAGACAGGAACACTGAAGCTTTCTTT.

This clone was recorded a few times. The chain has TRBV7-3 and TRBJ2-7; D gene ambiguous. The germline V and J ends were trimmed by 2 bases and 2 bases, with 10 bases remaining between them. CDR1 and CDR2 from the germline V gene are SGHTA and FQGTGA. The CDR3 is 14 residues long. The DNA for the CDR3 is TGTGCCAGCAGCTTAGGGCCCGAGACCTACGAGCAGTACTTC. It encodes CASSLGPETYEQYF.

The chain couples TRBV30 to TRBJ2-5, with 8 bases matching TRBD1. In germline, CDR1 is GTSNPN, CDR2 SVGIG (reference sequence). The J segment lost 0 bases and the V segment lost 2 bases, leaving 5 bases of the junction unmatched. The CDR3 spans 15 residues. Written as DNA, the CDR3 is TGTGCCTGGAGTTCCGGACAGGGTCACCAAGAGACCCAGTACTTC. Translation: CAWSSGQGHQETQYF.

The genes are TRBV25-1 and TRBJ2-5; 8 bases fit TRBD1. The trim removed 4 bases at V and 0 bases at J, leaving 13 bases unmatched. Germline-derived CDR1 and CDR2 are MGHDK and SYGVNS. This CDR3 comprises 18 residues. CDR3 protein: CASSGTLGQGGNQETQYF. CDR3 in DNA: TGTGCCAGCAGTGGCACCTTAGGACAGGGAGGAAACCAAGAGACCCAGTACTTC.

V usage is TRBV2 and J usage is TRBJ1-6; no firm D call. The V and J ends lost 4 bases and 2 bases respectively, with 6 bases between them. Germline V gene data show CDR1 as SNHLY and CDR2 as FYNNEI. This CDR3 spans 14 amino acids. This CDR3 reads CASSVIAYNSPLHF. CDR3 DNA: TGTGCCAGCAGTGTTATAGCCTATAATTCACCCCTCCACTTT.

The J gene is TRBJ1-2, the V gene TRBV5-6; D is unresolved. Trimming removed 0 bases at V and 4 bases at J, with 13 bases between. Germline V gene data show CDR1 as SGHDT and CDR2 as YYEEEE. The CDR3 sequence is 15 residues long. The CDR3 coding sequence is TGTGCCAGCAGCTTGGGGAGAAGTTCATCCTATGGCTACACCTTC. Translated: CASSLGRSSSYGYTF.

The rearrangement links TRBV5-1 to TRBJ1-1; 7 positions match TRBD1. V was clipped by 4 bases and J by 5 bases; unmatched bases: 8. The CDR3 is made up of 14 amino acids. Germline CDR1 and CDR2: SGHRS and YFSETQ. This CDR3 is CASSRQGGETEAFF. The CDR3, as DNA: TGCGCCAGCAGCCGACAGGGTGGGGAGACTGAAGCTTTCTTT.

This clone came up a few times. V and J are TRBV4-2 and TRBJ2-2; D possibly corresponds to TRBD1 (6 bases). Germline CDR1 reads LGHNA; CDR2 reads YNFKEQ. Trimming took off 4 bases at V and 6 bases at J, with 18 bases between the two ends. The CDR3 runs to 16 residues. The CDR3 sequence: CASSPLVVGAPGELFF. The CDR3 nucleotides read TGTGCCAGCAGCCCCTTGGTAGTGGGGGCCCCCGGGGAGCTGTTTTTT.

The chain joins TRBV2 to TRBJ2-1; perhaps TRBD2 as D (6 bases). This CDR3 region has 15 residues. Germline assignment: CDR1 SNHLY and CDR2 FYNNEI. Trimming shortened V by 4 bases and J by 10 bases, and 20 bases separated the two germline ends. Here the CDR3 reads CASSVSGLGSEEQFF. CDR3 sequence (DNA): TGTGCCAGCAGTGTATCGGGACTGGGATCAGAGGAGCAGTTCTTC.

The chain carries TRBV2 and TRBJ2-3; perhaps TRBD2 as D (5 bases). V gave up 7 bases and J gave up 3 bases, with 14 bases separating them. This CDR3 has 14 residues. Germline CDR1 is SNHLY and CDR2 is FYNNEI. Here the CDR3 DNA reads TGTGCCAGCACACCATGGACTTCAACAGATACGCAGTATTTT. Its protein product is CASTPWTSTDTQYF. The variable domain in full, completed from reference TRBV2 and TRBJ2-3, reads EPEVTQTPSHQVTQMGQEVILRCVPISNHLYFYWYRQILGQKVEFLVSFYNNEISEKSEIFDDQFSVERPDGSNFTLKIRSTKLEDSAMYFCASTPWTSTDTQYFGPGTRLTVL.

V and J are TRBV6-5 and TRBJ1-6; 10 nucleotides agree with TRBD1. V shed 0 bases, J shed 9 bases, and the junction held 5 bases outside the gene matches. Germline V gene lookup returns CDR1 MNHEY and CDR2 SVGAGI. The CDR3 extends over 16 amino acids. The CDR3 DNA is TGTGCCAGCAGTTACTCGAGACAGGGGGCTGGTTCACCCCTCCACTTT. Protein sequence: CASSYSRQGAGSPLHF.

This clone was observed a few times. The J gene is TRBJ2-5, the V gene TRBV7-9; tentative D call: TRBD1 (5 bases). V was cut by 1 base and J by 5 bases, with 11 bases left in between. Germline CDR1 reads SEHNR; CDR2 reads FQNEAQ (reference sequence). This CDR3 has 14 amino acids. CDR3 sequence reads: CASSLVLGQETQYF. The CDR3 nucleotides are TGTGCCAGCAGCTTAGTTCTGGGGCAGGAGACCCAGTACTTC.

The sample holds one count of this clone. The chain uses TRBV6-4 and TRBJ2-2; D uncertain. Germline CDR1 reads MRHNA; CDR2 reads SNTAGT. The V and J ends lost 8 bases and 2 bases respectively, with 9 bases between them. This CDR3 region has 13 residues. This CDR3 is CASGQLNTGELFF. CDR3 bases: TGTGCCAGCGGTCAACTTAACACCGGGGAGCTGTTTTTT.

The chain combines TRBV7-2 with TRBJ1-4; D may be TRBD1 (5 bases). The length of the CDR3 is 16 residues. Trimming took 1 base from V and 6 from J, leaving 15 bases between them. From germline, CDR1 is SGHTA and CDR2 FQGNSA. The DNA of the CDR3 is TGTGCCAGCAGCTTAGAAGGCCGGGGGTTAGATGAAAAACTGTTTTTT. Residues: CASSLEGRGLDEKLFF.

CDR3 nucleotide sequence: TGTGCCAGCAGCTTCAGGGGGCGCCCCCACGAGCAGTACTTC. Translated, it gives CASSFRGRPHEQYF. The chain uses TRBV11-1 and TRBJ2-7, with TRBD1 identical over 8 bases. Losses at the gene ends were 3 bases for V and 5 bases for J; bases not matched to a gene: 6. The germline gives CDR1 SGHAT, CDR2 FQDESV (reference sequence). The CDR3 sequence is 14 residues long.

The J gene is TRBJ1-1, the V gene TRBV30, with 7 bases matching TRBD1. CDR3 length: 13 residues. Germline V lookup: CDR1 GTSNPN, CDR2 SVGIG (reference sequence). The V and J ends lost 3 bases and 6 bases, in that order; junction bases with no gene match: 7. CDR3 sequence reads: CAWRTGNWAEAFF. The CDR3 DNA is TGTGCCTGGAGGACAGGGAATTGGGCTGAAGCTTTCTTT. Full variable domain (outside the CDR3, taken from reference TRBV30 and TRBJ1-1): SQTIHQWPATLVQPVGSPLSLECTVEGTSNPNLYWYRQAAGRGLQLLFYSVGIGQISSEVPQNLSASRPQDRQFILSSKKLLLSDSGFYLCAWRTGNWAEAFFGQGTRLTVV.

The chain couples TRBV5-4 to TRBJ1-6; D is ambiguous. The CDR3 spans 15 residues. CDR1 and CDR2 (germline): SGHNT, YYREEE (reference sequence). Between the trimmed V and J ends, which lost 3 bases and 9 bases, there was a span of 16 bases. The CDR3 nucleotides read TGTGCCAGCAGCTCTATCGGGGTTAACCTTTCACCCCTCCACTTT. It specifies CASSSIGVNLSPLHF.

This clone was found once. The chain has TRBV28 and TRBJ1-2; D perhaps matches TRBD1 (6 bases). Trimming removed 5 bases at V and 4 bases at J, with 17 bases between. Germline V gene sequence: CDR1 MDHEN, CDR2 SYDVKM. The length of the CDR3 is 15 residues. CDR3 nucleotides: TGTGCCAGCAGTCTGGCCGACAGGCGTGGCTATGGCTACACCTTC. Amino acid sequence: CASSLADRRGYGYTF.